The 32 T cell receptor beta chains reported below all come from one sample, sequenced in a study of shared clonotypes between healthy human individuals. The data were produced by immunoSEQ multiplex PCR, yet TCRdb's version contains in-frame clones alone and is incomplete. The sample includes about 2.4 million clones, 80% to 95% of them seen just once. The sequenced sample consisted of naive CD4+ T cells from PBMCs. Specified subset: CD45RA+ positively selected. The source of these receptors is a man aged 18 to 30 in good health. Some clones in this sample may be carry-over from other donors' samples.

The chain carries TRBV5-1 and TRBJ2-5; 11 bases map to TRBD2. The V gene's germline CDR1 is SGHRS and CDR2 YFSETQ. Losses at the gene ends were 3 bases for V and 4 bases for J; bases not matched to a gene: 14. CDR3 length: 18 residues. The CDR3 region is CASSSGVAGGPRIETQYF. The CDR3 DNA sequence: TGCGCCAGCAGCTCGGGGGTAGCGGGAGGGCCGAGGATAGAGACCCAGTACTTC.

A few counts support this clone. The genes are TRBV18 and TRBJ1-1, with D unclear. V lost 2 bases to trimming and J lost 2 bases, with 12 bases between them. CDR1 is KGHSH and CDR2 is LQKENI in the germline V gene. The CDR3 length is 15 residues. CDR3 residues: CASSPGLTANTEAFF. The CDR3, as DNA: TGTGCCAGCTCACCAGGACTTACGGCCAACACTGAAGCTTTCTTT. Complete variable domain (other parts from reference TRBV18 and TRBJ1-1): NAGVMQNPRHLVRRRGQEARLRCSPMKGHSHVYWYRQLPEEGLKFMVYLQKENIIDESGMPKERFSAEFPKEGPSILRIQQVVRGDSAAYFCASSPGLTANTEAFFGQGTRLTVV.

The rearrangement uses TRBV30 and TRBJ1-2; 8 bases are a match to TRBD1. Trimming cost V 0 bases and J 7 bases; bases outside gene matches: 10. Germline lookup yields CDR1 GTSNPN and CDR2 SVGIG (reference sequence). CDR3 length: 15 amino acids. As DNA, the CDR3 is TGTGCCTGGAGTGTCTACGGACAGGGCAGAAGTGGCTACACCTTC. Translation gives CAWSVYGQGRSGYTF. The full variable domain, rest sourced from reference TRBV30 and TRBJ1-2, is SQTIHQWPATLVQPVGSPLSLECTVEGTSNPNLYWYRQAAGRGLQLLFYSVGIGQISSEVPQNLSASRPQDRQFILSSKKLLLSDSGFYLCAWSVYGQGRSGYTFGSGTRLTVV.

This clone was observed a handful of times. V and J are TRBV2 and TRBJ1-2, with D unresolved. The CDR3 has 11 residues. V was trimmed by 7 bases and J by 4 bases, leaving 7 bases between them. Germline CDR1 is SNHLY and CDR2 is FYNNEI. CDR3 in amino acids: CASNFAYGYTF. CDR3 sequence (DNA): TGTGCCAGCAATTTCGCCTATGGCTACACCTTC.

The chain couples TRBV15 to TRBJ2-7, with 9 bases matching TRBD2. Looked up from germline, CDR1 is LNHNV and CDR2 is YYDKDF (reference sequence). This CDR3 contains 15 residues. Trimming cost V 6 bases and J 0 bases; bases outside gene matches: 6. This CDR3 reads CATRASGTYSYEQYF. CDR3 sequence (DNA): TGTGCCACCAGGGCTAGCGGGACGTACTCCTACGAGCAGTACTTC.

The chain carries TRBV28 and TRBJ1-2; maybe TRBD1 (6 bases). The V end lost 3 bases, the J end lost 8 bases, and 13 bases lay between the germline ends. CDR3 length: 13 residues. Per the germline V gene, CDR1 is MDHEN and CDR2 is SYDVKM. Here the CDR3 DNA reads TGTGCCAGCAGTTTGTCAGGGGCGGGCGGCTACACCTTC. Encoded protein: CASSLSGAGGYTF.

This sequence joins TRBV7-2 and TRBJ2-1, with TRBD2 as a possible D gene (6 bases). This CDR3 is 18 amino acids long. Germline CDR1 is SGHTA and CDR2 is FQGNSA. Trimming stripped 0 bases from V and 5 bases from J, with 20 bases between. The CDR3 loop is CASSLATTSFRVNNEQFF. Written as DNA, the CDR3 is TGTGCCAGCAGCTTAGCCACAACTAGCTTCCGAGTAAACAATGAGCAGTTCTTC.

This chain links TRBV10-3 with TRBJ2-3; D is unclear. Trimming took off 1 base at V and 0 bases at J, with 5 bases between the two ends. The length of the CDR3 is 14 residues. Germline lookup yields CDR1 ENHRY and CDR2 SYGVKD. CDR3 amino acids: CAISEWQSTDTQYF. CDR3 in DNA: TGTGCCATCAGTGAGTGGCAGAGCACAGATACGCAGTATTTT.

The chain joins TRBV12-1 to TRBJ1-2; TRBD1 is the table's D call and was not checked against the DNA. TRBV12-1 has pseudogene status. CDR3 length: 17 residues. The CDR3 loop reads CASSSLRDRGSNYGYTF. CDR3 DNA: TGTGCCAGCAGCTCACTACGGGACAGGGGGAGCAACTATGGCTACACCTTC.

The rearrangement links TRBV7-9 to TRBJ1-4; TRBD1 is a possible D gene (6 bases). V dropped 5 bases and J dropped 7 bases, with 17 bases sitting between them. The CDR3 consists of 15 residues. Germline CDR1 is SEHNR and CDR2 is FQNEAQ (reference sequence). The CDR3 loop is CASSGYRARGEKLFF. The CDR3 DNA sequence: TGTGCCAGCAGCGGATACAGGGCCCGGGGTGAAAAACTGTTTTTT.

The rearrangement joins TRBV28 to TRBJ2-7; D possibly corresponds to TRBD2 (5 bases). V dropped 2 bases and J dropped 7 bases, with 21 bases sitting between them. This CDR3 contains 16 residues. CDR1 is MDHEN, CDR2 SYDVKM, per germline. The CDR3 DNA reads as TGTGCCAGCAGTTTACCCCCCTATAAGCGGAGTCGGGAGCAGTACTTC. Protein sequence: CASSLPPYKRSREQYF.

This chain uses TRBV9 with TRBJ2-5, with 7 bases identical to TRBD1. The CDR3 length is 16 residues. V dropped 4 bases and J dropped 5; count of bases not matched to a gene: 14. The germline CDR1 and CDR2 sequences are SGDLS and YYNGEE. CDR3 nucleotides: TGTGCCAGCAGCCCAGTTTGGGACAGATATCTGGAGACCCAGTACTTC. This sequence encodes CASSPVWDRYLETQYF.

This clone was detected once. The CDR3 nucleotides are TGTGCCAGCAGCCCACGGACAGGGAACATGAACACTGAAGCTTTCTTT. Its translation: CASSPRTGNMNTEAFF. The chain combines TRBV7-8 with TRBJ1-1; 8 nucleotides align to TRBD1. This CDR3 comprises 16 residues. Germline V gene sequence: CDR1 SGHVS, CDR2 FQNEAQ. V trimming: 5 bases; J trimming: 0 bases; junction bases outside the gene matches: 8.

J is TRBJ2-3 and V is TRBV4-2; D is possibly TRBD2 (6 bases). The CDR3 loop spans 17 amino acids. Trimming cost V 1 base and J 2 bases, with 16 bases left between them. The V gene's germline CDR1 is LGHNA and CDR2 YNFKEQ. In nucleotides, the CDR3 is TGTGCCAGCAGCCAAGGCTGGGGTAGCGGAGACACAGATACGCAGTATTTT. Translation gives CASSQGWGSGDTDTQYF.

The chain uses TRBV28 and TRBJ1-1, with 7 bases aligning to TRBD1. The CDR3 is 15 amino acids. With 5 bases clipped from V and 0 bases from J, the junction kept 6 bases outside the gene matches. The germline V gene has CDR1 MDHEN and CDR2 SYDVKM. CDR3 DNA sequence: TGTGCCAGCAGTCCACCTGGGACAGTGAACACTGAAGCTTTCTTT. Its translation: CASSPPGTVNTEAFF.

The V gene is TRBV27, the J gene TRBJ2-2, with D maybe TRBD2 (6 bases). The CDR3 contains 15 residues. Germline values: CDR1 MNHEY, CDR2 SMNVEV (reference sequence). Trimming took 6 bases from V and 3 from J, leaving 14 bases between them. CDR3 residues: CASRMSSGDTGELFF. As DNA, the CDR3 is TGTGCCAGCAGAATGAGTTCGGGGGACACCGGGGAGCTGTTTTTT.

This chain uses TRBV5-1 with TRBJ2-7; the D gene could be TRBD1 or TRBD2 (7 bases each). This CDR3 comprises 14 residues. Germline V gives CDR1 SGHRS, CDR2 YFSETQ. V lost 3 bases and J lost 0, with 10 bases in between. CDR3: CASSWEGASYEQYF. CDR3 in DNA: TGCGCCAGCAGCTGGGAGGGGGCCTCCTACGAGCAGTACTTC.

The genes are TRBV5-6 and TRBJ2-3; D perhaps matches TRBD2 (6 bases). CDR3 length equals 16 residues. Germline loops: CDR1 SGHDT, CDR2 YYEEEE. V shed 1 base and J shed 4 bases, with 16 bases lying between them. CDR3 protein: CASSLRGLWEADTQYF. CDR3 DNA sequence: TGTGCCAGCAGCTTGCGAGGGCTCTGGGAGGCAGATACGCAGTATTTT.

The rearrangement uses TRBV14 and TRBJ1-2; no firm D call. This CDR3 is built from 14 residues. Germline CDR1 and CDR2: SGHDN and FVKESK. V lost 0 bases, J lost 3 bases, and 8 bases lay in between. CDR3 region: CASSQDRGYYGYTF. The CDR3 DNA reads as TGTGCCAGCAGCCAAGATCGAGGATACTATGGCTACACCTTC.

This clone was observed a few times. V gene TRBV14 combines with J gene TRBJ1-2; no firm D call. CDR3 length: 14 residues. Germline CDR1 is SGHDN and CDR2 is FVKESK. Between the trimmed V and J ends, which lost 0 bases and 0 bases, there was a span of 5 bases. The CDR3 DNA reads as TGTGCCAGCAGCCAAGAGGCAGCTAACTATGGCTACACCTTC. This translates into CASSQEAANYGYTF.

The J gene is TRBJ2-1, the V gene TRBV7-3; perhaps TRBD2 as D (7 bases). The germline V gene has CDR1 SGHTA and CDR2 FQGTGA. Trimming removed 4 bases from V and 6 bases from J, with 19 bases in between. The CDR3 has 16 amino acids. CDR3 loop: CASSSPSGGGPNEQFF. In nucleotides, the CDR3 is TGTGCCAGCAGCTCCCCTAGCGGAGGGGGGCCCAATGAGCAGTTCTTC.

V usage is TRBV7-3 and J usage is TRBJ2-2; 8 nucleotides align to TRBD1. Germline assignment: CDR1 SGHTA and CDR2 FQGTGA. Trimming took 6 bases from V and 1 from J; bases not matched to a gene: 7. The CDR3 is 16 amino acids. In nucleotides, the CDR3 is TGTGCCAGCAGTTCCGGACAGGGTCGGAACACCGGGGAGCTGTTTTTT. Amino acids: CASSSGQGRNTGELFF.

This chain links TRBV18 with TRBJ2-1; D gene uncertain. This CDR3 is built from 14 residues. Trimming left V 5 bases short and J 0 bases short, with 8 bases between. Per the germline V gene, CDR1 is KGHSH and CDR2 is LQKENI. CDR3 loop: CASSELSSYNEQFF. CDR3 bases: TGTGCCAGCTCAGAGTTGAGCTCCTACAATGAGCAGTTCTTC.

The chain employs TRBV7-2 and TRBJ2-1; D is possibly TRBD2 (5 bases). Trimming took off 5 bases at V and 5 bases at J, with 13 bases between the two ends. The germline V gene encodes CDR1 SGHTA and CDR2 FQGNSA. This CDR3 is built from 14 residues. The CDR3 DNA follows: TGTGCCAGCAGCCCGCGGACTGTCAACAATGAGCAGTTCTTC. Its protein is CASSPRTVNNEQFF.

The CDR3 DNA follows: TGCGCCAGCAGCCGCGACTTACAAGAGACCCAGTACTTC. It encodes CASSRDLQETQYF. The chain uses TRBV5-1 and TRBJ2-5; D gene unclear. Germline CDR1 is SGHRS and CDR2 is YFSETQ. This CDR3 is 13 amino acids long. The V end was cut by 4 bases, the J end by 2 bases, with 9 bases between. The full variable domain, completed using reference TRBV5-1 and TRBJ2-5, is KAGVTQTPRYLIKTRGQQVTLSCSPISGHRSVSWYQQTPGQGLQFLFEYFSETQRNKGNFPGRFSGRQFSNSRSEMNVSTLELGDSALYLCASSRDLQETQYFGPGTRLLVL.

The chain is built from TRBV5-1 and TRBJ1-1; D gene unclear. CDR1 and CDR2 (germline): SGHRS, YFSETQ. The CDR3 contains 14 residues. With 4 bases removed from V and 1 base from J, the gap between germline ends came to 11 bases. This CDR3 is CASSRGGENTEAFF. As DNA, the CDR3 is TGCGCCAGCAGCCGCGGTGGGGAGAACACTGAAGCTTTCTTT. The whole variable domain, filled in from reference TRBV5-1 and TRBJ1-1, reads KAGVTQTPRYLIKTRGQQVTLSCSPISGHRSVSWYQQTPGQGLQFLFEYFSETQRNKGNFPGRFSGRQFSNSRSEMNVSTLELGDSALYLCASSRGGENTEAFFGQGTRLTVV.

V is TRBV4-1 and J is TRBJ2-2; D possibly corresponds to TRBD2 (5 bases). CDR1 and CDR2 from the germline V gene are MGHRA and YSYEKL. The CDR3 runs to 16 residues. The V end lost 0 bases, the J end lost 2 bases, and 10 bases lay between the germline ends. The CDR3 region has the DNA TGCGCCAGCAGCCAAGAGGACTCGGGTAACACCGGGGAGCTGTTTTTT. This translates into CASSQEDSGNTGELFF.

The V and J genes are TRBV19 and TRBJ1-5, with D possibly TRBD1 on 6 matching bases. The V and J ends lost 5 bases and 2 bases respectively, with 16 bases between them. The CDR3 has 16 amino acids. Per the germline V gene, CDR1 is LNHDA and CDR2 is SQIVND (reference sequence). The CDR3 protein is CASSGRGGVGNQPQHF. CDR3 nucleotide sequence: TGTGCCAGTAGTGGGAGGGGGGGTGTCGGCAATCAGCCCCAGCATTTT.

The chain recombines TRBV7-3 with TRBJ2-3; the D gene is possibly TRBD2 (7 bases). CDR1 and CDR2 from the germline V gene are SGHTA and FQGTGA. V was cut by 2 bases and J by 4 bases, with 13 bases left in between. The CDR3 extends over 15 amino acids. DNA of the CDR3: TGTGCCAGCAGCTTAGGGGGCGGGAGAGCAGATACGCAGTATTTT. The encoded protein is CASSLGGGRADTQYF.

The rearrangement links TRBV28 to TRBJ2-7; a possible D gene is TRBD1 (6 bases). The CDR3 totals 18 residues. Per the germline V gene, CDR1 is MDHEN and CDR2 is SYDVKM. The V gene lost 4 bases and the J gene lost 0 bases, with 22 bases spanning the gap. In DNA, the CDR3 is TGTGCCAGCAGTTCCCTCACTGCCGGACAGAAGCACTCCTACGAGCAGTACTTC. Translation: CASSSLTAGQKHSYEQYF. Looking up the rest from reference TRBV28 and TRBJ2-7 gives the full variable domain: DVKVTQSSRYLVKRTGEKVFLECVQDMDHENMFWYRQDPGLGLRLIYFSYDVKMKEKGDIPEGYSVSREKKERFSLILESASTNQTSMYLCASSSLTAGQKHSYEQYFGPGTRLTVT.

For this clone: Different DNA sequences within this sample yield the same CDR3. This chain connects TRBV20-1 to TRBJ2-1, with D unclear. In germline, CDR1 is DFQATT, CDR2 SNEGSKA (reference sequence). Deletions cut 3 bases from V and 6 bases from J, with 6 bases between. The CDR3 length is 11 residues. The CDR3 DNA is TGCAGTGCTAGGGGTAGCAATGAGCAGTTCTTC. This gives the protein CSARGSNEQFF.

The genes are TRBV5-1 and TRBJ2-1, with D possibly being TRBD2 (6 bases). The CDR3 totals 16 residues. V lost 2 bases and J 0 bases, leaving 12 bases between the germline ends. The germline V gene encodes CDR1 SGHRS and CDR2 YFSETQ. The CDR3 DNA follows: TGCGCCAGCAGCTTCCCCTTCGGGGGCTCCTACAATGAGCAGTTCTTC. Amino acid sequence: CASSFPFGGSYNEQFF.